Presented here are 26 T cell receptor beta chains from one specimen sequenced in a study of T cell changes during pregnancy in multiple sclerosis. Sequenced by immunoSEQ multiplex PCR; TCRdb stores in-frame clones only, minus some. The table has around 69,000 clones, roughly 92% seen once. The sequenced sample was peripheral blood, obtained in the second trimester of pregnancy. These receptors were taken from a female donor in good health, enrolled as a control in a pregnancy study.

The chain joins TRBV18 to TRBJ1-6, with 8 positions matching TRBD1. J lost 5 bases, V lost 3 bases, and 6 bases had no gene match. There are 16 residues in the CDR3. The germline CDR1 and CDR2 sequences are KGHSH and LQKENI. CDR3 residues: CASSPTTGANNSPLHF. The CDR3 DNA is TGTGCCAGCTCACCGACGACAGGGGCCAATAATTCACCCCTCCACTTT.

J is TRBJ1-3 and V is TRBV7-9; possible D gene TRBD1, 6 bases. The CDR3 runs to 15 residues. Trimming removed 5 bases at V and 2 bases at J, with 13 bases between. Germline CDR1 reads SEHNR; CDR2 reads FQNEAQ (reference sequence). Here the CDR3 reads CASSPTGKAGNTIYF. CDR3 coding DNA: TGTGCCAGCAGCCCCACAGGGAAGGCTGGAAACACCATATATTTT.

This chain connects TRBV9 to TRBJ1-2, with D possibly TRBD1 on 6 matching bases. The germline V gene has CDR1 SGDLS and CDR2 YYNGEE. The CDR3 has 16 amino acids. Trimming pared 2 bases from V and 0 bases from J, leaving 14 bases between. The CDR3 reads CASSVSGTLANYGYTF. CDR3 DNA: TGTGCCAGCAGCGTGTCAGGGACACTGGCTAACTATGGCTACACCTTC.

The chain recombines TRBV7-9 with TRBJ2-3; 7 nucleotides match TRBD2. The ends lost 5 bases at V and 0 bases at J; junction bases unmatched: 8. This CDR3 spans 16 amino acids. CDR1 and CDR2 from the germline V gene are SEHNR and FQNEAQ (reference sequence). The CDR3 is CASSQSAGRSTDTQYF. CDR3 bases: TGTGCCAGCAGCCAATCAGCGGGGCGTAGCACAGATACGCAGTATTTT.

The V and J genes are TRBV25-1 and TRBJ1-4; TRBD1 matches at 9 bases. The J segment lost 13 bases and the V segment lost 3 bases, leaving 12 bases of the junction unmatched. CDR3 length: 15 residues. Germline CDR1 reads MGHDK; CDR2 reads SYGVNS. The CDR3 DNA reads as TGTGCCAGCAGTGACCCCGCGGGACAGGGAAAGTCACTGTTTTTT. Its protein product is CASSDPAGQGKSLFF.

The rearrangement links TRBV7-2 to TRBJ2-5, with D hard to call. Germline-derived CDR1 and CDR2 are SGHTA and FQGNSA. The V end lost 2 bases, the J end lost 5 bases, and 9 bases lay between the germline ends. This CDR3 comprises 13 residues. CDR3 residues: CASSLPPLETQYF. The CDR3 nucleotides read TGTGCCAGCAGCTTACCCCCCTTGGAGACCCAGTACTTC.

This sequence joins TRBV7-9 and TRBJ2-7; D gene ambiguous. This CDR3 comprises 11 residues. V shed 1 base and J shed 5 bases, with 3 bases lying between them. Germline CDR1 SEHNR, CDR2 FQNEAQ (reference sequence). CDR3 loop: CASSLGNEQYF. The CDR3 DNA follows: TGTGCCAGCAGCTTAGGTAACGAGCAGTACTTC. The complete variable domain, with remaining parts taken from reference TRBV7-9 and TRBJ2-7, reads DTGVSQNPRHKITKRGQNVTFRCDPISEHNRLYWYRQTLGQGPEFLTYFQNEAQLEKSRLLSDRFSAERPKGSFSTLEIQRTEQGDSAMYLCASSLGNEQYFGPGTRLTVT.

This clone was detected only a few times. The chain uses TRBV6-6 and TRBJ2-2, with 7 bases fitting TRBD1. Germline V gene sequence: CDR1 MNHNY, CDR2 SVGAGI (reference sequence). Unmatched junction bases numbered 3, after V lost 5 bases and J lost 3 bases. CDR3 length: 14 residues. The chain's CDR3 is CASSTGADTGELFF. The CDR3 DNA reads TGTGCCAGCAGTACAGGGGCGGACACCGGGGAGCTGTTTTTT.

The chain joins TRBV28 to TRBJ2-3; 8 positions match TRBD2. The germline V gene has CDR1 MDHEN and CDR2 SYDVKM. There are 15 residues in the CDR3. The trim removed 5 bases at V and 6 bases at J, leaving 10 bases unmatched. The CDR3 reads CASSPPGGGRDTQYF. CDR3 bases: TGTGCCAGCAGTCCCCCCGGGGGGGGGAGGGATACGCAGTATTTT.

V usage is TRBV28 and J usage is TRBJ2-1; a possible D gene is TRBD2 (6 bases). CDR3 length equals 13 residues. CDR1 MDHEN and CDR2 SYDVKM come from the germline V gene. Between the trimmed V and J ends, which lost 10 bases and 8 bases, there was a span of 18 bases. CDR3 DNA: TGTGCCATCTCCACACTAGCCCGGGATGAGCAGTTCTTC. It codes for CAISTLARDEQFF.

The chain employs TRBV7-9 and TRBJ1-3; D unclear. This CDR3 is built from 16 residues. Germline values: CDR1 SEHNR, CDR2 FQNEAQ (reference sequence). V lost 5 bases and J 0 bases, leaving 14 bases between the germline ends. The CDR3 loop reads CASSRPGRVSGNTIYF. The DNA for the CDR3 is TGTGCCAGCAGCCGACCCGGGAGGGTCTCTGGAAACACCATATATTTT.

The chain recombines TRBV6-1 with TRBJ2-7, with a weak D call TRBD2 (6 bases). Per the germline V gene, CDR1 is MNHNS and CDR2 is SASEGT. The V and J ends lost 3 bases and 9 bases respectively, with 18 bases between them. This CDR3 has 14 residues. As DNA, the CDR3 is TGTGCCAGCAGTGATGAATGGGCGGAGACTAGGCAGTACTTC. Residues: CASSDEWAETRQYF.

The count of this clone is one. The chain has TRBV27 and TRBJ1-6, with a possible D match to TRBD1 (6 bases). Trimming took 3 bases from V and 7 from J, leaving 16 bases between them. This CDR3 contains 16 residues. CDR1 MNHEY and CDR2 SMNVEV come from the germline V gene (reference sequence). The CDR3 here is CASSLTPGVKNSPLHF. DNA for the CDR3: TGTGCCAGCAGTTTGACCCCAGGGGTTAAGAATTCACCCCTCCACTTT.

The chain's CDR3 is CASSSPRLVEGYTF. DNA of the CDR3: TGTGCCAGCAGTTCCCCGCGCCTAGTCGAAGGCTACACCTTC. The gene calls are TRBV6-5 and TRBJ1-2, with D uncertain. V dropped 4 bases and J dropped 8 bases, with 17 bases sitting between them. Germline loops: CDR1 MNHEY, CDR2 SVGAGI. The CDR3 runs 14 residues.

The chain recombines TRBV7-8 with TRBJ1-5; TRBD1 is a possible D gene (6 bases). In germline, CDR1 is SGHVS, CDR2 FQNEAQ. This CDR3 is 16 amino acids long. Trimming shortened V by 5 bases and J by 1 base, and 15 bases separated the two germline ends. CDR3: CASSLPTGSSNQPQHF. The CDR3 nucleotides read TGTGCCAGCAGCCTACCGACAGGATCGAGCAATCAGCCCCAGCATTTT.

A note on this clone: One end of the junction is discordant with germline, which a read error may explain. The chain combines TRBV6-5 with TRBJ1-1, with 7 bases that match TRBD1. CDR3 length: 14 amino acids. Germline V lookup: CDR1 MNHEY, CDR2 SVGAGI. The CDR3 bases are TGTGCCGGCAGTCGAGTTGACAGGGAGGACGCGGCTTTCTTT. Residues: CAGSRVDREDAAFF.

This clone was recorded only once. The rearrangement joins TRBV9 to TRBJ1-6; D possibly corresponds to TRBD1 (6 bases). This CDR3 contains 16 residues. Germline-derived CDR1 and CDR2 are SGDLS and YYNGEE. Trimming cost V 4 bases and J 10 bases, with 21 bases left between them. CDR3 sequence reads: CASSTLKTGLGSPLHF. The CDR3 region has the DNA TGTGCCAGCAGCACCCTAAAAACAGGGCTAGGATCACCCCTCCACTTT.

This clone has a single count. The chain has TRBV13 and TRBJ1-4; 9 bases fit TRBD1. This CDR3 comprises 14 residues. Germline V gives CDR1 PRHDT, CDR2 FYEKMQ (reference sequence). The V segment lost 3 bases and the J segment 9 bases; nucleotides outside the gene matches: 5. This chain's CDR3 is CASSLTGQGQKLFF. CDR3 DNA sequence: TGTGCCAGCAGCTTGACGGGACAGGGACAAAAACTGTTTTTT.

This chain uses TRBV9 with TRBJ2-3; no clear D gene. This CDR3 contains 14 residues. Trimming took 0 bases from V and 0 from J, leaving 5 bases between them. The germline V gene encodes CDR1 SGDLS and CDR2 YYNGEE. In DNA form, the CDR3 reads TGTGCCAGCAGCGTAGTCGGTAGCACAGATACGCAGTATTTT. As protein: CASSVVGSTDTQYF.

In its sample, this clone was seen a few times. CDR3 region: CASSYRQGMNTEAFF. CDR3 nucleotide sequence: TGTGCCAGTAGTTACCGACAGGGGATGAACACTGAAGCTTTCTTT. The rearrangement joins TRBV19 to TRBJ1-1, with 8 bases identical to TRBD1. V lost 5 bases to trimming and J lost 0 bases; unmatched junction nucleotides: 5. The CDR3 totals 15 residues. Germline values: CDR1 LNHDA, CDR2 SQIVND (reference sequence).

This chain links TRBV7-9 with TRBJ2-5; a weak D match, TRBD2 (5 bases). The germline V gene encodes CDR1 SEHNR and CDR2 FQNEAQ (reference sequence). The CDR3 length is 14 residues. The V end was cut by 5 bases, the J end by 0 bases, with 10 bases between. In DNA, the CDR3 is TGTGCCAGCAGCCCTCGGAGGAACCAAGAGACCCAGTACTTC. This encodes CASSPRRNQETQYF.

The chain carries TRBV6-5 and TRBJ1-1, with D perhaps TRBD1 (5 bases). V dropped 2 bases and J dropped 3 bases, with 7 bases sitting between them. Germline CDR1 and CDR2: MNHEY and SVGAGI. This CDR3 has 13 residues. The CDR3 DNA is TGTGCCAGCAGTTACGTCAGGGACACTGAAGCTTTCTTT. Residues: CASSYVRDTEAFF.

This clone was observed a single time. This sequence joins TRBV6-5 and TRBJ2-1, with D possibly TRBD1 on 5 matching bases. This CDR3 has 12 amino acids. CDR1 is MNHEY and CDR2 is SVGAGI in the germline V gene. Trimming cost V 0 bases and J 9 bases, with 6 bases left between them. Here the CDR3 reads CASSYSTGEQFF. CDR3 DNA sequence: TGTGCCAGCAGTTACTCCACAGGTGAGCAGTTCTTC.

In this sample, this clone turned up once. V gene TRBV6-5 combines with J gene TRBJ2-6, with D possibly being TRBD2 (6 bases). Trimming pared 3 bases from V and 2 bases from J, leaving 11 bases between. CDR1 MNHEY and CDR2 SVGAGI come from the germline V gene. CDR3 length: 16 residues. CDR3 in amino acids: CASSYSGGTGANVLTF. CDR3 DNA sequence: TGTGCCAGCAGTTATAGTGGAGGGACTGGGGCCAACGTCCTGACTTTC.

The rearrangement joins TRBV6-6 to TRBJ1-2; 8 bases match TRBD1. This CDR3 is built from 13 residues. V lost 6 bases, J lost 3 bases, and 3 bases stayed unmatched. Germline CDR1 reads MNHNY; CDR2 reads SVGAGI (reference sequence). The CDR3 is CASSPTGDYGYTF. The DNA for the CDR3 is TGTGCCAGCAGCCCGACAGGGGACTATGGCTACACCTTC.

The rearrangement joins TRBV27 to TRBJ1-2; D possibly corresponds to TRBD1 (6 bases). From germline, CDR1 is MNHEY and CDR2 SMNVEV (reference sequence). The CDR3 totals 13 residues. V was shortened by 6 bases and J by 5 bases, with 13 bases between the two germline ends. CDR3 bases: TGTGCCAGCAGGAGACAAACAGGGTATGGCTACACCTTC. It encodes CASRRQTGYGYTF.